Given below is one T cell receptor (beta chain) in context. Its antigen is unidentified. This sample was taken from a study of T cells in Graves' hyperthyroidism and ophthalmopathy. Uncontrolled infection, other autoimmune disease, pregnancy or lactation led to exclusion. Clinical symptoms, serum thyroxine, TRAb, thyroid ultrasound and orbital computed tomography established diagnosis. Study outcomes and limitations: The blood repertoire included most of the expanded thyroid clonotypes above 0.001.

Germline CDR1 and CDR2: MDHEN and SYDVKM. The CDR3 contains 13 residues. V was shortened by 8 bases and J by 3 bases, with 13 bases between the two germline ends. TCR beta CDR3 regions were amplified from RNA. First-round RT-PCR targeting the TCR CDR3 was performed with the HTBI primer set. TCRdb processed the multiplex PCR reads anew with MiXCR; each CDR3 protein has one entry. Of hundreds of thousands of distinct CDR3 sequences listed, less than 45% are singletons. Sample: peripheral blood or thyroid tissue (not recorded which). The source of this sequence is an adult man with Graves' disease, either hyperthyroidism or ophthalmopathy (not recorded which). The V call is TRBV28, the J call TRBJ1-1; D is unresolved. The CDR3 coding sequence is TGTGCCAGCGGGCAGGTTTTGTACACTGAAGCTTTCTTT. Amino acid sequence: CASGQVLYTEAFF.